This T cell receptor (beta chain) appears in the sequencing data of a study of blood T cell repertoires in COVID-19. The protocol was immunoSEQ multiplex PCR, while the TCRdb copy is restricted to in-frame clones and leaves out a portion. The repertoire has 120,000 or so clones, about 88% of them found once; the top ten carry about 1%. V lost 1 base, J lost 6 bases, and 12 bases lay in between. Germline-derived CDR1 and CDR2 are SGHAT and FQDESV (reference sequence). The CDR3 consists of 15 residues. This clonotype originated in an elderly woman with acute or convalescent COVID-19. The chain links TRBV11-1 to TRBJ2-2; D may be TRBD1 (5 bases). Sample: peripheral blood. The CDR3 sequence is CASSLGRVIAGELFF. CDR3 DNA: TGTGCCAGCAGCTTAGGCAGGGTGATCGCCGGGGAGCTGTTTTTT. Filled out from reference TRBV11-1 and TRBJ2-2, the complete variable domain reads EAEVAQSPRYKITEKSQAVAFWCDPISGHATLYWYRQILGQGPELLVQFQDESVVDDSQLPKDRFSAERLKGVDSTLKIQPAELGDSAMYLCASSLGRVIAGELFFGEGSRLTVL.